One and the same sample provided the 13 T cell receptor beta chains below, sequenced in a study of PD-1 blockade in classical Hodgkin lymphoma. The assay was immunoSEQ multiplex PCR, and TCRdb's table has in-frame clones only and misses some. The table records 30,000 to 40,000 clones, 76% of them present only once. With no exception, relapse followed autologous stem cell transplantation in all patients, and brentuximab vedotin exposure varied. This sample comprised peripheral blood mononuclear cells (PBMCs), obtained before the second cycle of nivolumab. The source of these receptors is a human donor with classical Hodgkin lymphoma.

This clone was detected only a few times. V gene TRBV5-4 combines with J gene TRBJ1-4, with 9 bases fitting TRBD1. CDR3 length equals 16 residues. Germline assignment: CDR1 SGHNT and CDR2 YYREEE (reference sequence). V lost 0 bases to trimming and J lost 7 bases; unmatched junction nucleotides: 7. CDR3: CASSLGYRGQAEKLFF. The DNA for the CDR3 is TGTGCCAGCAGCTTGGGATACAGGGGGCAGGCTGAAAAACTGTTTTTT.

CDR3: CASSPEGGDEKLFF. The CDR3 nucleotides read TGCGCCAGCAGCCCGGAGGGGGGTGATGAAAAACTGTTTTTT. This chain uses TRBV4-1 with TRBJ1-4; possible D gene TRBD1, 6 bases. This CDR3 region has 14 residues. From germline, CDR1 is MGHRA and CDR2 YSYEKL. With 4 bases removed from V and 6 bases from J, the gap between germline ends came to 12 bases.

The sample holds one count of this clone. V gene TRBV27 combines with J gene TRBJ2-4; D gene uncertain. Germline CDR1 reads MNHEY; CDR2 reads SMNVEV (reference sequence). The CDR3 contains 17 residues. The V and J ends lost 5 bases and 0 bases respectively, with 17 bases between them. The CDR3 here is CASSRTARSLAKNIQYF. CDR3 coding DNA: TGTGCCAGCAGTCGGACGGCAAGATCTCTAGCCAAAAACATTCAGTACTTC.

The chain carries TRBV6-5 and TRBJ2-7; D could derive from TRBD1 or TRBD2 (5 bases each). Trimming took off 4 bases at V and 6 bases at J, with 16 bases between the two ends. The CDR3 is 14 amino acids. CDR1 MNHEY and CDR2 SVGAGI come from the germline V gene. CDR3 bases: TGTGCCAGCAGTTCCTCCCCGGGGACGGGCGAGCAGTACTTC. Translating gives CASSSSPGTGEQYF.

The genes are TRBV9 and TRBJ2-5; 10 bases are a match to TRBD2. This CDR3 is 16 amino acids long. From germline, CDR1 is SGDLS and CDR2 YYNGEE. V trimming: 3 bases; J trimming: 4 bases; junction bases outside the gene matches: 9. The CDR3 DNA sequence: TGTGCCAGCAGCGCGTCTGAGCGGGGGGGCAGAGAGACCCAGTACTTC. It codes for CASSASERGGRETQYF.

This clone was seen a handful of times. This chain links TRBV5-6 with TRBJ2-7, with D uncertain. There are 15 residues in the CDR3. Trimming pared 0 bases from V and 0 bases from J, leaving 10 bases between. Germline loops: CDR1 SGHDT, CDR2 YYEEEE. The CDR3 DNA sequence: TGTGCCAGCAGCTTGGGTCTTCTGAACTCCTACGAGCAGTACTTC. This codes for CASSLGLLNSYEQYF. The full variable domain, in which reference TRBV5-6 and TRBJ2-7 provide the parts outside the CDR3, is DAGVTQSPTHLIKTRGQQVTLRCSPKSGHDTVSWYQQALGQGPQFIFQYYEEEERQRGNFPDRFSGHQFPNYSSELNVNALLLGDSALYLCASSLGLLNSYEQYFGPGTRLTVT.

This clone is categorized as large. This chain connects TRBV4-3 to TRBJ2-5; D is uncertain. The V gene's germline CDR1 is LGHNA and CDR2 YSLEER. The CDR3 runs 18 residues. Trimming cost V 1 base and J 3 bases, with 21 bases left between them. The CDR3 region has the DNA TGCGCCAGCAGCCAAGTATTTTCCCCCTTCGTATTCGAAGAGACCCAGTACTTC. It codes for CASSQVFSPFVFEETQYF.

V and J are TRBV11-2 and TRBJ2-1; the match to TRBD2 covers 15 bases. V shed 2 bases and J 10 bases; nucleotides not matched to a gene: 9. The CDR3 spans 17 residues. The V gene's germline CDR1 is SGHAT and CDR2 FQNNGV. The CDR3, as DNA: TGTGCCAGCAGCTTATGGTCCGGGACTAGCGGGGGGCGCGAGCAGTTCTTC. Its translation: CASSLWSGTSGGREQFF.

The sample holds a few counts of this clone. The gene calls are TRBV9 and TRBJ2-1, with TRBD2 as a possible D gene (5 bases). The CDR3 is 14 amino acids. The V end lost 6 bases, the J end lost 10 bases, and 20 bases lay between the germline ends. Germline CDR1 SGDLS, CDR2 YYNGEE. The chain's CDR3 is CASNLGSASGEQFF. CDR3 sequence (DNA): TGTGCCAGCAACCTGGGGTCCGCCTCGGGGGAGCAGTTCTTC.

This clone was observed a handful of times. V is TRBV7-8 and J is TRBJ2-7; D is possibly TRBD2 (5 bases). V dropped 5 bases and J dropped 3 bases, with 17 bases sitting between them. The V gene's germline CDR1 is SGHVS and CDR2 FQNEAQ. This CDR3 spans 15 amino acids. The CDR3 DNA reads TGTGCCAGCAGCCCGGGGATTGGGGAAGGCTACGAGCAGTACTTC. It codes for CASSPGIGEGYEQYF.

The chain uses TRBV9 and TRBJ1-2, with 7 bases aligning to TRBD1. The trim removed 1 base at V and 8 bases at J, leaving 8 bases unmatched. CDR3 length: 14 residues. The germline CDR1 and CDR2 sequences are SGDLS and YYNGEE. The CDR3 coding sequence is TGTGCCAGCAGCGTATCCCCAACAGGGGAAGGCTACACCTTC. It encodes CASSVSPTGEGYTF.

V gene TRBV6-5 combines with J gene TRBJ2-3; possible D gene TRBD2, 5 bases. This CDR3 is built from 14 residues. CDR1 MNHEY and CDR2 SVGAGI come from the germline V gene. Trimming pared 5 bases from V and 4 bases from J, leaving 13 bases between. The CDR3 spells CASSPLGLSDTQYF. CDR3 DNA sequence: TGTGCCAGCAGTCCCCTAGGACTCTCAGATACGCAGTATTTT.

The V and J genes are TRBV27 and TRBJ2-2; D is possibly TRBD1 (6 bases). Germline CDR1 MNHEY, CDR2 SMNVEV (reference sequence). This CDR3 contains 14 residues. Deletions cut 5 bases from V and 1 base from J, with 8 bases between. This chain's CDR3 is CASSPGQNTGELFF. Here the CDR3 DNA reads TGTGCCAGCAGTCCGGGACAGAACACCGGGGAGCTGTTTTTT.